This T cell receptor beta chain was profiled in a study of beta chain features in type 1 diabetes. Every isolated RNA sample was fully reverse transcribed, so sequencing captured expressed TCRB transcripts. Sequencing used immunoSEQ multiplex PCR; TCRdb keeps in-frame clones, though not all of them. This repertoire shows about 360,000 clones, roughly 12% found once; its top ten account for roughly 0.017%. This clone was observed a handful of times. J gave up 3 bases and V 2 bases, and 8 bases lay outside the gene matches. Germline CDR1 LGHNA, CDR2 YSLEER. CDR3 length: 17 residues. This rearrangement joins TRBV4-3 to TRBJ1-2; 11 bases fit TRBD1. The source of this sequence is a man in his late teens or twenties in good health. The material sequenced was naive CD4+ T cells from blood. CDR3 amino acids: CASSQRTGGPHDYGYTF. The CDR3 DNA sequence: TGCGCCAGCAGCCAACGGACAGGGGGCCCACACGACTATGGCTACACCTTC.